The subject of this entry is one T cell receptor beta chain. The antigen is undetermined. The CDR3 end shows no conserved phenylalanine or tryptophan, and so a read error is likely. TRB rearrangements spanning V, D and J were amplified using mixed TRB-A/B primers. TCRdb called the multiplex PCR reads again in MiXCR, with one record for every CDR3 protein. The profile covers about 1,800 distinct CDR3 sequences, with roughly a fifth appearing a single time and roughly three fifths taken by the ten largest. Peripheral blood genomic DNA, not sorted cells or RNA, was the template. This specimen belongs to a study of T cell repertoires in aging, cancer and after chemotherapy. Background on the study: Glioblastoma patients receiving temozolomide-based therapy gave paired samples before and after chemotherapy. General study points: Compared with age-matched healthy donors, untreated hematological or solid cancer patients showed higher blood TCR clonality. In each cancer cohort, median generation probability increased across chemotherapy, suggesting thymic output rebounded. No conclusions about immunological memory after chemotherapy can be drawn from the repertoire data.

Trimming cost V 6 bases and J 8 bases, with 11 bases left between them. The CDR3 consists of 11 residues. The germline gives CDR1 DFQATT, CDR2 SNEGSKA (reference sequence). The chain carries TRBV20-1 and TRBJ2-4; no clear D gene. This TCR derives from a human donor with a solid tumor. Specimen: blood. CDR3 loop: CSARPRDIQYL. DNA for the CDR3: TGCAGTGCGCGTCCAAGGGACATTCAGTACTTA.